This TCR beta chain stems from a study of identical twins. Study-level points and caveats: For monozygotic twins, models underestimated out-of-frame TCR alpha sharing. Excess sharing by twins proved weaker in beta out-of-frame sequences.

This clonotype was observed a few times. Its antigen is still unknown. A universal primer site arose from template switching, and cDNA bore unique molecular identifiers. MiXCR, applied by TCRdb to the 5' RACE reads, yields one record per CDR3 protein. This sample has hundreds of thousands of distinct CDR3 sequences, with 9% to 15% found just once. V lost 3 bases, J lost 4 bases, and 8 bases lay in between. Germline loops: CDR1 SGDLS, CDR2 YYNGEE. This CDR3 comprises 13 residues. This same sample was also taken into another study, of yellow fever vaccine responses in identical twins.

The V call is TRBV9, the J call TRBJ2-1; D remains ambiguous. The source is a woman aged 18-35 years in good health. Material for sequencing was CD8+ T cells sorted from blood. CDR3 sequence reads: CASSAQTYNEQFF. The CDR3 DNA reads TGTGCCAGCAGCGCTCAGACTTACAATGAGCAGTTCTTC.